These 6 T cell receptor beta chains came from one sample sequenced in a study of shared clonotypes between healthy human individuals. Clones were read by immunoSEQ multiplex PCR, and TCRdb kept only the in-frame ones, dropping some. This sample has 300,000 to 400,000 clones, with around 67% found just once. Source material: memory CD4+ T cells sorted from blood. Regarding subset: CD45RA-negative fraction. Receptors originate from a man aged 30 to 45 in good health.

The chain couples TRBV12-1 to TRBJ2-1; TRBD2 is the table's D call, not checked against the DNA. TRBV12-1 is described as a pseudogene. The CDR3 totals 16 residues. The CDR3 bases are TGTGCCAGCATCATTACCCGGGCTAGCGGCACCAATGAGCAGTTCTTC. Residues: CASIITRASGTNEQFF.

Of note for this clone: Just one base apart from a much larger clone, this may be a read error. The same CDR3 can be traced to other DNA sequences in this sample. The chain carries TRBV9 and TRBJ2-1; D is unresolved. V shed 0 bases and J shed 4 bases, with 2 bases lying between them. CDR3 length: 12 residues. Germline CDR1 reads SGDLS; CDR2 reads YYNGEE. The CDR3 DNA reads as TGTGCCAGCAGCGTAGGTTACAATGAGCAGTTCTTC. Translation: CASSVGYNEQFF.

This clone came up a few times. V gene TRBV7-9 combines with J gene TRBJ2-1; the D gene is possibly TRBD2 (6 bases). This CDR3 has 11 residues. V was shortened by 10 bases and J by 5 bases, with 9 bases between the two germline ends. Germline lookup yields CDR1 SEHNR and CDR2 FQNEAQ (reference sequence). The CDR3 reads CATERDNEQFF. The CDR3 bases are TGTGCCACCGAGCGGGACAATGAGCAGTTCTTC.

On this clone: Other nucleotide sequences from this sample produce the same CDR3. This chain connects TRBV5-1 to TRBJ2-3; D is unclear. This CDR3 region has 14 residues. The ends were cut back, 2 bases at V and 4 bases at J, with 11 bases in the middle. CDR1 is SGHRS and CDR2 is YFSETQ in the germline V gene. CDR3 bases: TGCGCCAGCAGCTTTGGATCCCCCCCAGATACGCAGTATTTT. Translated: CASSFGSPPDTQYF.

The rearrangement uses TRBV5-1 and TRBJ1-1; TRBD1 is a possible D gene (5 bases). Trimming pared 5 bases from V and 5 bases from J, leaving 19 bases between. The CDR3 sequence is 15 residues long. Germline V gene sequence: CDR1 SGHRS, CDR2 YFSETQ. The CDR3 bases are TGCGCCAGCAGAGGGACCGTGCAACGTACTACTGAAGCTTTCTTT. Amino acids: CASRGTVQRTTEAFF.

The V call is TRBV11-3, the J call TRBJ1-5, with no clear D. This CDR3 has 12 residues. From germline, CDR1 is SGHNT and CDR2 YENEEA. V lost 5 bases and J 6 bases, leaving 8 bases between the germline ends. The CDR3 DNA sequence: TGTGCCAGCAGCAGACGGTTTCAGCCCCAGCATTTT. Residues: CASSRRFQPQHF.